This T cell receptor beta chain was captured by sequencing in a study of T cell repertoires in cytomegalovirus infection. The CDR3 spans 13 residues. The ends were cut back, 6 bases at V and 4 bases at J, with 7 bases in the middle. TCRdb redid the calling of the reads with MiXCR, one entry per CDR3 protein. This table has 250,000 to 350,000 distinct CDR3 sequences, 25% appearing once. The sequence came from a human donor in good health (CMV status not recorded). Some clones in this sample may be carry-over from other donors' samples. The chain links TRBV12-3 or TRBV12-4 to TRBJ1-6; no definite D call. The specimen sequenced was PBMCs. CDR3 sequence (DNA): TGTGCCAGCAGATCCGATTATAATTCACCCCTCCACTTT. Protein product: CASRSDYNSPLHF.